The rows below give T cell receptor beta chains drawn from one sample of a study of vaccination effects on CD4 cells after COVID-19. Their specific antigens are unknown. Assay used: immunoSEQ multiplex PCR; TCRdb lists only in-frame clones, some missing. The data contain 70,000 to 95,000 clones, roughly 73% of them seen just once; the ten biggest clones take up 0.85% to 1.3%. Source: CD4+ T cells from PBMCs cultured with HCoV-OC43 spike peptides, taken after COVID-19 vaccination. These receptors were obtained from a human donor who received a COVID-19 vaccine. Each CDR3 is given with its conserved first and last residue. The order of the fields is V gene, D gene, J gene, clone size, CDR3 DNA, CDR3 protein. D genes are given only for firm matches. Clone size is stated in some rows and not others, as once, few, many or a class when expanded.

TRBV3-1/TRBV3-2	-	TRBJ1-4	few	TGTGCCAGCAGCCAAGGTCGTACAGGACGGTGGTTT	CASSQGRTGRWF
TRBV27	-	TRBJ2-3	-	TGTGCCAGCAGTTCTTACGACAGCACAGATACGCAGTATTTT	CASSSYDSTDTQYF
TRBV29-1	-	TRBJ1-4	-	TGCAGCATCCGGCGGGACACCGAAAAACTGTTTTTT	CSIRRDTEKLFF
TRBV5-6	TRBD1	TRBJ1-1	-	TGTGCCAGCAGCTCCCGACAGGGGTCCACTGAAGCTTTCTTT	CASSSRQGSTEAFF
TRBV2	TRBD2	TRBJ2-3	-	TGTGCCAGCAGTGTCGCGGGGGGGTTTGGCACAGATACGCAGTATTTT	CASSVAGGFGTDTQYF
TRBV28	-	TRBJ2-5	-	TGTGCCAGCAGTCCCTTGACAGCGCCGGGGACCCAGTACTTC	CASSPLTAPGTQYF
TRBV29-1	-	TRBJ1-4	few	TGCAGCGTTGTTACGGCGAATGAAAAACTGTTTTTT	CSVVTANEKLFF
TRBV12-3/TRBV12-4	-	TRBJ1-4	-	TGTGCCAGCAGTTACCCGGCCGAAAAACTGTTTTTT	CASSYPAEKLFF
TRBV5-1	-	TRBJ1-5	-	TGCGCCAGCAGCTTAGGGGGGGGTGGAGGTAGCAATCAGCCCCAGCATTTT	CASSLGGGGGSNQPQHF
TRBV29-1	-	TRBJ1-1	few	TGCAGCGTTGAAGGACGTCGGTATTCTGAAGCTTTCTTT	CSVEGRRYSEAFF
TRBV19	-	TRBJ1-5	once	TGTGCCAGTAGCCCCCGAGGGGGGCGGATTACAAGCAATCAGCCCCAGCATTTT	CASSPRGGRITSNQPQHF
TRBV5-1	-	TRBJ2-6	-	TGCGCCAGCAGCTTGGTAGGGGGGTCTGGGGCCAACGTCCTGACTTTC	CASSLVGGSGANVLTF
TRBV24-1	-	TRBJ1-1	-	TGTGCCACCAGTGATTCGAAAGCGGGGAACACTGAAGCTTTCTTT	CATSDSKAGNTEAFF
TRBV7-8	-	TRBJ2-2	-	TGTGCCAGCAGCCGCGGGTCTCCCCCGGGGGAGCTGTTTTTT	CASSRGSPPGELFF
TRBV7-2	-	TRBJ2-2	-	TGTGCCAGCAGCTTAGCGGGCCTTCCTTGGGCCGGGGAGCTGTTTTTT	CASSLAGLPWAGELFF
TRBV27	-	TRBJ2-2	-	TGTGCCAGCAGTTTAACCTGGCGCTCCGGGGAGCTGTTTTTT	CASSLTWRSGELFF
TRBV7-3	-	TRBJ1-5	-	TGTGCCAGCAGCTTAGACAGTAACCAGCCCCAGCATTTT	CASSLDSNQPQHF
TRBV5-1	-	TRBJ1-1	few	TGCGCCAGCAGCTTAATAGGTGGGGCGAACACTGAAGCTTTCTTT	CASSLIGGANTEAFF
TRBV5-1	-	TRBJ2-5	-	TGCGCCAGCAGCCCGGTGGGGGAGACCCAGTACTTC	CASSPVGETQYF
TRBV5-1	-	TRBJ2-2	-	TGCGCCAGCAGCTTGCGGTCCGGACGCGACACCGGGGAGCTGTTTTTT	CASSLRSGRDTGELFF
TRBV5-1	TRBD1	TRBJ1-4	-	TGCGCCAGCAGCTTGCTCGGGACAGCCGATAATGAAAAACTGTTTTTT	CASSLLGTADNEKLFF
TRBV20-1	-	TRBJ1-3	-	TGCAGTGCTAGTACAGGACAATATGGAAACACCATATATTTT	CSASTGQYGNTIYF
TRBV5-4	-	TRBJ2-2	-	TGTGCCAGCAGCACAGGATACACCGGGGAGCTGTTTTTT	CASSTGYTGELFF
TRBV6-5	-	TRBJ2-1	-	TGTGCCAGCAGTTACTCTCGGCAGGGAAAATACAATGAGCAGTTCTTC	CASSYSRQGKYNEQFF
TRBV4-2	TRBD2	TRBJ2-5	-	TGTGCCAGCAGCCAAGGGGTAGCGGGGTCCCAAGAGACCCAGTACTTC	CASSQGVAGSQETQYF
TRBV2	TRBD1	TRBJ2-2	-	TGTGCCAGCAGAGCGGACAGGGCGTGGACCGGGGAGCTGTTTTTT	CASRADRAWTGELFF
TRBV18	-	TRBJ2-2	-	TGTGCCAGCTCGCCTTCAGGAACCGGGGAGCTGTTTTTT	CASSPSGTGELFF
TRBV4-3	-	TRBJ1-2	-	TGCGCCAGCAGCCCGCAGTTTGGGGCTTCCTATGGCTACACCTTC	CASSPQFGASYGYTF
TRBV4-3	TRBD1	TRBJ1-2	-	TGCGCCAGCAGCCAACGACAGGGGGCGGGAGGCTACACCTTC	CASSQRQGAGGYTF
TRBV7-2	-	TRBJ2-1	once	TGTGCCAGCAGCCCGGACACCTACAATGAGCAGTTCTTC	CASSPDTYNEQFF
TRBV2	TRBD2	TRBJ2-5	once	TGTGCCAGCAGTGAACGACTAGCGTGGGAGACCCAGTACTTC	CASSERLAWETQYF
TRBV24-1	-	TRBJ2-5	-	TGTGCCACTCAGGATGGGCGGACAGTGGAGACCCAGTACTTC	CATQDGRTVETQYF
TRBV3-1/TRBV3-2	-	TRBJ2-1	-	TGTGCCAGCAGCCAAGCCTGGGGTTACAATGAGCAGTTCTTC	CASSQAWGYNEQFF
TRBV4-1	TRBD2	TRBJ2-3	-	TGCGCCAGCAGCCAAGAAGACGGGGCGTTAGCGGGGGTTGGAGATACGCAGTATTTT	CASSQEDGALAGVGDTQYF
TRBV5-1	-	TRBJ1-2	-	TGCGCCAGCTCGATAGGGGACTATGGCTACACCTTC	CASSIGDYGYTF
TRBV25-1	-	TRBJ2-5	-	TGTGCCAGCAGTGCTTCCGGGACATCGCCTCAGCAGTACTTC	CASSASGTSPQQYF
TRBV6-5	-	TRBJ1-6	few	TGTGCCAGCAAGCTAACAGGCGTATTGAATTCACCCCTCCACTTT	CASKLTGVLNSPLHF
TRBV2	-	TRBJ2-4	-	TGTGCCAGCAGTGTCGAAGGTCCCGGGGTTCAGTACTTC	CASSVEGPGVQYF
TRBV2	-	TRBJ2-5	-	TGTGCCAGCAGTGGGGATACCCGAGGTGGGGAGACCCAGTACTTC	CASSGDTRGGETQYF
TRBV3-1/TRBV3-2	-	TRBJ1-1	-	TGTGCCAGCAGCCTGGGGACATCCACTGAAGCTTTCTTT	CASSLGTSTEAFF
TRBV27	TRBD1	TRBJ2-4	-	TGTGCCAGCACCCCTTTCGGACAGGGCATCGTTCAAAACATTCAGTACTTC	CASTPFGQGIVQNIQYF
TRBV25-1	TRBD2	TRBJ2-1	-	TGTGCCAGCAGAGTGGCGGGGGGCCCATACAATGAGCAGTTCTTC	CASRVAGGPYNEQFF
TRBV2	-	TRBJ2-5	-	TGTGCCACTGAGAGGGAAAAAGAGACCCAGTACTTC	CATEREKETQYF
TRBV27	TRBD1	TRBJ1-1	-	TGTGCCAGCAGTCGCGGGACAGGGCGCCGCGCGGGCACTGAAGCTTTCTTT	CASSRGTGRRAGTEAFF
TRBV5-1	-	TRBJ1-1	once	TGCGCCAGCAGCAGGGGGGGGGCCGGTACTGAAGCTTTCTTT	CASSRGGAGTEAFF
TRBV5-1	-	TRBJ1-2	once	TGCGCCAGCAGCTTGGCCCCGGGGGTTAACTATGGCTACACCTTC	CASSLAPGVNYGYTF
TRBV30	-	TRBJ1-1	-	TGTGCCTGGAGTGTACCGGACCAGATGAACACTGAAGCTTTCTTT	CAWSVPDQMNTEAFF
TRBV7-3	TRBD1	TRBJ2-2	-	TGTGCCAGCAGCAGGGACAGGGTAGGCACCGGGGAGCTGTTTTTT	CASSRDRVGTGELFF